A single sample is the source of the 19 T cell receptor beta chains below, sequenced in a study of T cells after yellow fever vaccination. MiXCR, run by TCRdb on the 5' RACE reads, gives a single entry per CDR3 protein. The data hold around 500,000 distinct CDR3 sequences, with about a fifth observed a single time. The sequencing used PBMCs, collected more than 20 days after the first yellow fever vaccination. All receptors derive from a man between 18 and 35 years old who received the YFV17D yellow fever vaccine.

The chain combines TRBV4-2 with TRBJ2-1; 9 nucleotides match TRBD2. CDR3 length: 15 amino acids. CDR1 and CDR2 (germline): LGHNA, YNFKEQ. V shed 1 base and J 9 bases; nucleotides not matched to a gene: 7. The CDR3: CASSQGLAGGGEQFF. The CDR3 DNA sequence: TGTGCCAGCAGCCAAGGCCTGGCGGGGGGGGGTGAGCAGTTCTTC.

This clonotype showed up just a few times. The chain is built from TRBV28 and TRBJ1-2; possible D gene TRBD1, 5 bases. V lost 8 bases and J 8 bases, leaving 18 bases between the germline ends. Per the germline V gene, CDR1 is MDHEN and CDR2 is SYDVKM. The CDR3 has 13 residues. This CDR3 is CASVNRILNGYTF. The DNA of the CDR3 is TGTGCCAGCGTGAACAGGATTCTTAACGGCTACACCTTC.

V usage is TRBV20-1 and J usage is TRBJ2-3, with 11 bases lining up with TRBD2. CDR3 length: 17 residues. Germline values: CDR1 DFQATT, CDR2 SNEGSKA (reference sequence). The J segment lost 4 bases and the V segment lost 4 bases, leaving 13 bases of the junction unmatched. CDR3 coding DNA: TGCAGTGCTATCGGGGCTAGCGGGGGGAGGGGCCCAGATACGCAGTATTTT. Residues: CSAIGASGGRGPDTQYF.

The rearrangement joins TRBV20-1 to TRBJ2-7; TRBD2 aligns across 8 bases. Unmatched junction bases numbered 10, after V lost 5 bases and J lost 1 base. Looked up from germline, CDR1 is DFQATT and CDR2 is SNEGSKA (reference sequence). There are 15 residues in the CDR3. The CDR3 loop is CSALRASSGSYEQYF. The CDR3 DNA sequence: TGCAGTGCTCTCAGGGCGTCTAGCGGGTCCTACGAGCAGTACTTC.

This clonotype was seen a handful of times. The chain joins TRBV6-6 to TRBJ2-7; 7 nucleotides agree with TRBD1. Germline V lookup: CDR1 MNHNY, CDR2 SVGAGI (reference sequence). The CDR3 has 12 residues. The chain's CDR3 is CASSFRGYAQYV. Here the CDR3 DNA reads TGTGCCAGCAGTTTCAGGGGGTACGCGCAGTACGTC.

The chain combines TRBV7-2 with TRBJ1-5; D unresolved. Trimming pared 2 bases from V and 9 bases from J, leaving 14 bases between. Germline CDR1 is SGHTA and CDR2 is FQGNSA. The CDR3 runs 14 residues. CDR3 in DNA: TGTGCCAGCAGCTTAAATTCCCGAGGTTCGCCCCAGCATTTT. It translates to CASSLNSRGSPQHF.

V is TRBV5-1 and J is TRBJ2-3; 9 bases fit TRBD1. Trimming removed 7 bases from V and 3 bases from J; junction bases left unmatched: 9. CDR1 SGHRS and CDR2 YFSETQ come from the germline V gene. The CDR3 has 15 amino acids. The CDR3 loop is CASRHGTGPTDTQYF. The CDR3 DNA follows: TGCGCCAGCCGCCATGGGACAGGGCCTACAGATACGCAGTATTTT. Full variable domain (remainder filled in from reference TRBV5-1 and TRBJ2-3): KAGVTQTPRYLIKTRGQQVTLSCSPISGHRSVSWYQQTPGQGLQFLFEYFSETQRNKGNFPGRFSGRQFSNSRSEMNVSTLELGDSALYLCASRHGTGPTDTQYFGPGTRLTVL.

This clonotype was seen a single time. The rearrangement joins TRBV7-9 to TRBJ2-5, with TRBD2 identical over 8 bases. J was trimmed by 4 bases and V by 5 bases; bases with no gene match: 9. Germline CDR1 SEHNR, CDR2 FQNEAQ (reference sequence). This CDR3 is built from 15 residues. The CDR3 DNA follows: TGTGCCAGCAGCCGTAGCGGGGCTGGGGTAGAGACCCAGTACTTC. Translation gives CASSRSGAGVETQYF.

V and J are TRBV27 and TRBJ1-5, with D perhaps matching TRBD1 (6 bases). There are 14 residues in the CDR3. Germline V gene sequence: CDR1 MNHEY, CDR2 SMNVEV (reference sequence). V dropped 2 bases and J dropped 6 bases, with 11 bases sitting between them. The CDR3 region is CASSLMGAAQPQHF. The CDR3 DNA reads TGTGCCAGCAGTTTAATGGGGGCAGCTCAGCCCCAGCATTTT.

This clonotype is labeled as medium-sized. The V and J genes are TRBV12-3 or TRBV12-4 and TRBJ2-7, with 11 bases fitting TRBD2. V trimming: 2 bases; J trimming: 2 bases; junction bases outside the gene matches: 8. The CDR3 sequence is 17 residues long. The CDR3 is CASSLTGLAAVTYEQYF. The CDR3, as DNA: TGTGCCAGCAGTTTAACGGGACTAGCGGCCGTCACCTACGAGCAGTACTTC.

This clonotype was observed at least ten times. The chain is built from TRBV5-1 and TRBJ1-1, with a possible D match to TRBD1 (6 bases). V was cut by 0 bases and J by 2 bases, with 11 bases left in between. The CDR3 consists of 15 residues. Germline V lookup: CDR1 SGHRS, CDR2 YFSETQ. The CDR3 protein is CASSLAPDSNTEAFF. The CDR3 DNA reads TGCGCCAGCAGCTTGGCTCCGGACAGCAACACTGAAGCTTTCTTT.

The chain joins TRBV25-1 to TRBJ2-7, with D perhaps matching TRBD1 (6 bases). The CDR3 totals 14 residues. V dropped 1 base and J dropped 6 bases, with 13 bases sitting between them. Per germline, CDR1 MGHDK and CDR2 SYGVNS. CDR3 bases: TGTGCCAGCAGTGAATTACAGGGAACGGTCGAGCAGTACTTC. This encodes CASSELQGTVEQYF.

The chain employs TRBV14 and TRBJ1-2; no reliable D call. Germline CDR1 SGHDN, CDR2 FVKESK. Trimming left V 0 bases short and J 5 bases short, with 13 bases between. The CDR3 spans 15 residues. For the CDR3, the DNA is TGTGCCAGCAGCCAAGATCTTTACGGGTTATATGGCTACACCTTC. Protein sequence: CASSQDLYGLYGYTF.

This sequence joins TRBV9 and TRBJ2-5; D is unresolved. Germline loops: CDR1 SGDLS, CDR2 YYNGEE. The CDR3 is made up of 15 amino acids. Trimming removed 5 bases from V and 4 bases from J, with 18 bases in between. The CDR3: CASSPREYSGETQYF. The CDR3 nucleotides read TGTGCCAGCAGTCCTCGAGAGTACTCGGGAGAGACCCAGTACTTC.

The rearrangement joins TRBV11-2 to TRBJ2-1; possible D gene TRBD1, 5 bases. V lost 7 bases and J lost 0, with 10 bases in between. The CDR3 is 14 amino acids. Germline values: CDR1 SGHAT, CDR2 FQNNGV. CDR3 nucleotide sequence: TGTGCCAGCACCAGACAGAGCTCCTACAATGAGCAGTTCTTC. Its protein product is CASTRQSSYNEQFF.

A few counts support this clonotype. This rearrangement joins TRBV7-9 to TRBJ1-5, with no clear D. CDR3 length: 15 residues. Germline values: CDR1 SEHNR, CDR2 FQNEAQ (reference sequence). Trimming cost V 6 bases and J 2 bases, with 14 bases left between them. DNA of the CDR3: TGTGCCAGCAGTTCAGAGGATGTGGGCAATCAGCCCCAGCATTTT. Amino acids: CASSSEDVGNQPQHF.

This clonotype turned up a few times. DNA of the CDR3: TGTGCCAGCACCCCGAGACAGGGCTCCTACGAGCAGTACGTC. This translates into CASTPRQGSYEQYV. This chain links TRBV28 with TRBJ2-7, with 7 positions matching TRBD1. The V gene end was trimmed by 7 bases and the J gene end by 0 bases; junction bases not matched to a gene: 6. This CDR3 region has 14 residues. CDR1 is MDHEN, CDR2 SYDVKM, per germline.

The chain carries TRBV5-6 and TRBJ2-3; D uncertain. This CDR3 is built from 12 residues. Germline CDR1 is SGHDT and CDR2 is YYEEEE. Trimming stripped 2 bases from V and 8 bases from J, with 9 bases between. The CDR3 region is CASSFNSPTQYF. The CDR3 DNA reads TGTGCCAGCAGCTTCAACTCCCCTACGCAGTATTTT.

This clonotype was observed at least ten times. The rearrangement uses TRBV10-3 and TRBJ1-5; D is unclear. The germline V gene encodes CDR1 ENHRY and CDR2 SYGVKD. The germline V and J ends were trimmed by 2 bases and 7 bases, with 18 bases remaining between them. CDR3 size: 16 residues. CDR3 bases: TGTGCCATCAGTGAGAATATTGGGGTCCTCAGCCAGCCCCAGCATTTT. Its protein is CAISENIGVLSQPQHF.